Following are 30 T cell receptor beta chains from one sample sequenced in a study of shared clonotypes between healthy human individuals. Only in-frame clones appear in the TCRdb table, and some are missing; sequencing was by immunoSEQ multiplex PCR. The data show approximately 1.9 million clones, around 95% seen once. The naive CD8 population came from CD45RO-negative cells selected for CCR7, without terminally differentiated effector memory CD45RA+ cells. The sequencing sample was made of naive CD8+ T cells from PBMCs. All receptors derive from a man between 18 and 29 years old in good health. Some clones in this sample may be carry-over from other donors' samples.

CDR3 in amino acids: CSVEQGSLKNEQYF. The CDR3 DNA reads TGCAGCGTTGAACAGGGGTCCCTGAAGAACGAGCAGTACTTC. The gene calls are TRBV29-1 and TRBJ2-7; TRBD1 is a possible D gene (6 bases). The CDR3 covers 14 residues. In germline, CDR1 is SQVTM, CDR2 ANQGSEA. V gave up 2 bases and J gave up 5 bases, with 16 bases separating them.

The chain uses TRBV10-3 and TRBJ1-3; maybe TRBD1 (5 bases). The V end was cut by 3 bases, the J end by 0 bases, with 18 bases between. Germline V gene lookup returns CDR1 ENHRY and CDR2 SYGVKD. The CDR3 extends over 18 amino acids. This chain's CDR3 is CAISEFQQAPLSGNTIYF. The CDR3, as DNA: TGTGCCATCAGTGAATTCCAACAGGCCCCGCTCTCTGGAAACACCATATATTTT.

As regards this clone: Other nucleotide sequences from this sample produce the same CDR3. V gene TRBV11-2 combines with J gene TRBJ2-7; the D gene is possibly TRBD2 (6 bases). Per the germline V gene, CDR1 is SGHAT and CDR2 is FQNNGV. The CDR3 contains 15 residues. The V gene lost 1 base and the J gene lost 0 bases, with 10 bases spanning the gap. CDR3 protein: CASSLVGGSSYEQYF. In nucleotides, the CDR3 is TGTGCCAGCAGCTTAGTTGGGGGGAGCTCCTACGAGCAGTACTTC.

V gene TRBV15 combines with J gene TRBJ2-5; no firm D call. Germline lookup yields CDR1 LNHNV and CDR2 YYDKDF (reference sequence). Trimming removed 1 base from V and 4 bases from J, with 13 bases in between. The CDR3 spans 15 residues. The CDR3 nucleotides read TGTGCCACCAGCAGAGGGGTGTCGGCCCTAGAGACCCAGTACTTC. Translated, it gives CATSRGVSALETQYF.

This rearrangement joins TRBV6-1 to TRBJ2-7; no firm D call. This CDR3 has 14 residues. From germline, CDR1 is MNHNS and CDR2 SASEGT. V lost 7 bases and J 0 bases, leaving 13 bases between the germline ends. The CDR3 bases are TGTGCCAGCATCGGAGTGGAAAGCTCCTACGAGCAGTACTTC. It specifies CASIGVESSYEQYF.

The genes are TRBV7-9 and TRBJ2-7; 11 bases are a match to TRBD1. The length of the CDR3 is 14 residues. Germline V CDR1 and CDR2: SEHNR, FQNEAQ (reference sequence). V lost 6 bases and J lost 4; bases outside the gene matches: 5. The CDR3 here is CASRGTGGSYEQYF. The CDR3 coding sequence is TGTGCCAGCAGGGGGACAGGGGGTTCGTACGAGCAGTACTTC. The whole variable domain, remainder taken from reference TRBV7-9 and TRBJ2-7, is DTGVSQNPRHKITKRGQNVTFRCDPISEHNRLYWYRQTLGQGPEFLTYFQNEAQLEKSRLLSDRFSAERPKGSFSTLEIQRTEQGDSAMYLCASRGTGGSYEQYFGPGTRLTVT.

This clone appeared a single time. This chain joins TRBV10-3 and TRBJ2-3, with D tentatively TRBD2 (6 bases). Germline V gives CDR1 ENHRY, CDR2 SYGVKD. V shed 6 bases and J shed 8 bases, with 9 bases lying between them. The CDR3 is 11 residues long. This CDR3 is CAIRDYATQYF. In DNA form, the CDR3 reads TGTGCCATCAGGGACTACGCTACGCAGTATTTT.

To note about this clone: The same CDR3 arises from other DNA sequences in this sample as well. CDR3 bases: TGCGCCAGCAGCCAAGAACGCGGCACTGAAGCTTTCTTT. Protein: CASSQERGTEAFF. The rearrangement uses TRBV4-1 and TRBJ1-1; D not resolved. CDR1 is MGHRA and CDR2 is YSYEKL in the germline V gene. V was trimmed by 0 bases and J by 4 bases, leaving 6 bases between them. This CDR3 has 13 amino acids.

This sequence joins TRBV2 and TRBJ2-1, with D tentatively TRBD2 (6 bases). With 2 bases removed from V and 1 base from J, the gap between germline ends came to 18 bases. The germline CDR1 and CDR2 sequences are SNHLY and FYNNEI. The CDR3 runs to 18 residues. This chain's CDR3 is CASSEPGGDRSSYNEQFF. For the CDR3, the DNA is TGTGCCAGCAGTGAACCCGGCGGGGATCGGAGTTCCTACAATGAGCAGTTCTTC.

The rearrangement joins TRBV4-2 to TRBJ1-2; TRBD1 is a possible D gene (5 bases). With 0 bases removed from V and 2 bases from J, the gap between germline ends came to 13 bases. Germline CDR1 reads LGHNA; CDR2 reads YNFKEQ. The CDR3 has 16 residues. CDR3 protein: CASSQEASGTNYGYTF. The CDR3 coding sequence is TGTGCCAGCAGCCAAGAGGCTTCCGGGACCAACTATGGCTACACCTTC.

This rearrangement joins TRBV6-1 to TRBJ1-1; D remains ambiguous. In germline, CDR1 is MNHNS, CDR2 SASEGT. V was trimmed by 8 bases and J by 1 base, leaving 17 bases between them. The CDR3 has 15 residues. In DNA form, the CDR3 reads TGTGCCAGCTTAAGGGAGTATTGGGAGAACACTGAAGCTTTCTTT. Translated: CASLREYWENTEAFF.

The chain combines TRBV7-8 with TRBJ2-7, with TRBD1 matching 8 bases. The CDR3 spans 14 residues. J gave up 4 bases and V 1 base, and 3 bases lay outside the gene matches. Germline V gene data show CDR1 as SGHVS and CDR2 as FQNEAQ. CDR3 sequence: CASSLDRGVYEQYF. CDR3 DNA sequence: TGTGCCAGCAGCTTAGACAGGGGGGTATACGAGCAGTACTTC.

This clone was recorded only once. This chain uses TRBV29-1 with TRBJ2-3; D may be TRBD2 (6 bases). CDR3 length equals 15 residues. The germline V gene encodes CDR1 SQVTM and CDR2 ANQGSEA. Deletions cut 6 bases from V and 3 bases from J, with 19 bases between. CDR3 bases: TGCAGCGTGTACGGGAGTTGGGGTTGGACAGATACGCAGTATTTT. Protein product: CSVYGSWGWTDTQYF.

J is TRBJ2-3 and V is TRBV27; weak D call: TRBD2 (5 bases). The CDR3 spans 18 residues. Germline CDR1 reads MNHEY; CDR2 reads SMNVEV (reference sequence). The V and J ends lost 3 bases and 3 bases respectively, with 22 bases between them. The CDR3 bases are TGTGCCAGCAGTTTTCGCGTCGGGATCCTGCAAATTACAGATACGCAGTATTTT. It is translated as CASSFRVGILQITDTQYF.

About this clone: Other DNA sequences in this specimen translate into the identical CDR3. V usage is TRBV5-6 and J usage is TRBJ1-1; D unclear. Germline CDR1 is SGHDT and CDR2 is YYEEEE. The CDR3 consists of 11 residues. The V gene lost 2 bases and the J gene lost 4 bases, with 3 bases spanning the gap. This chain's CDR3 is CASSLRTEAFF. CDR3 bases: TGTGCCAGCAGCTTACGCACTGAAGCTTTCTTT.

The CDR3 sequence: CASSSAQLAGYYEQFF. The CDR3 coding sequence is TGTGCCAGCAGCTCCGCCCAACTAGCGGGATACTATGAGCAGTTCTTC. V usage is TRBV9 and J usage is TRBJ2-1, with TRBD2 matching over 10 bases. The CDR3 loop spans 16 amino acids. With V trimmed by 4 bases and J by 8 bases, 12 bases remained unmatched. Germline V gene lookup returns CDR1 SGDLS and CDR2 YYNGEE.

The rearrangement joins TRBV6-1 to TRBJ1-2; possible D gene TRBD1, 5 bases. CDR3 length: 17 amino acids. Trimming took off 2 bases at V and 4 bases at J, with 20 bases between the two ends. Germline-derived CDR1 and CDR2 are MNHNS and SASEGT. For the CDR3, the DNA is TGTGCCAGCAGTGAATTAAGGGGCAGGTTCCCCGTCTATGGCTACACCTTC. The encoded protein is CASSELRGRFPVYGYTF.

The CDR3 DNA is TGTGCCAGCAGCAAAAGGGGGGAGCTGTTTTTT. As protein: CASSKRGELFF. V usage is TRBV27 and J usage is TRBJ2-2; D is unresolved. The ends were cut back, 6 bases at V and 8 bases at J, with 7 bases in the middle. The germline CDR1 and CDR2 sequences are MNHEY and SMNVEV (reference sequence). The CDR3 loop spans 11 amino acids.

The chain carries TRBV18 and TRBJ2-1; the match to TRBD2 covers 9 bases. Trimming took 0 bases from V and 6 from J; bases not matched to a gene: 9. This CDR3 has 17 residues. Germline V CDR1 and CDR2: KGHSH, LQKENI. The CDR3 sequence: CASSPPGLAGIINEQFF. In nucleotides, the CDR3 is TGTGCCAGCTCACCACCGGGCCTAGCGGGAATTATCAATGAGCAGTTCTTC.

The chain uses TRBV25-1 and TRBJ2-5, with 9 nucleotides matching TRBD1. Trimming at V came to 8 bases and at J to 5 bases, leaving 21 bases not matched to a gene. The CDR3 length is 18 residues. From germline, CDR1 is MGHDK and CDR2 SYGVNS. The CDR3 sequence: CASGPGNSGTGIRETQYF. The CDR3 DNA is TGTGCCAGCGGTCCCGGAAATTCCGGGACAGGGATTCGGGAGACCCAGTACTTC.

The genes are TRBV11-3 and TRBJ1-1; perhaps TRBD1 as D (5 bases). The CDR3 runs 15 residues. Germline V gives CDR1 SGHNT, CDR2 YENEEA. V was cut by 5 bases and J by 0 bases, with 13 bases left in between. The CDR3, as DNA: TGTGCCAGCAGCACGGGACGGGGAATGAACACTGAAGCTTTCTTT. It is translated as CASSTGRGMNTEAFF. The entire variable domain, with the rest obtained from reference TRBV11-3 and TRBJ1-1, is as follows: EAGVVQSPRYKIIEKKQPVAFWCNPISGHNTLYWYLQNLGQGPELLIRYENEEAVDDSQLPKDRFSAERLKGVDSTLKIQPAELGDSAVYLCASSTGRGMNTEAFFGQGTRLTVV.

The rearrangement uses TRBV27 and TRBJ2-1; tentative D call: TRBD2 (5 bases). V dropped 6 bases and J dropped 6 bases, with 15 bases sitting between them. The CDR3 spans 14 residues. The germline CDR1 and CDR2 sequences are MNHEY and SMNVEV (reference sequence). CDR3 sequence (DNA): TGTGCCAGCAGCCAATATAAACTAGGCAATGAGCAGTTCTTC. This gives the protein CASSQYKLGNEQFF.

The genes are TRBV5-1 and TRBJ1-1, with a possible D match to TRBD1 (6 bases). Germline V CDR1 and CDR2: SGHRS, YFSETQ. Trimming removed 0 bases at V and 2 bases at J, with 11 bases between. The CDR3 runs 15 residues. The chain's CDR3 is CASSLAGELNTEAFF. In DNA form, the CDR3 reads TGCGCCAGCAGCTTGGCAGGGGAACTTAACACTGAAGCTTTCTTT.

A word on this clone: Other nucleotide sequences from this sample produce the same CDR3. The rearrangement joins TRBV12-5 to TRBJ2-1; D call uncertain. The CDR3 consists of 11 residues. V lost 6 bases to trimming and J lost 0 bases, with 0 bases between them. CDR1 and CDR2 (germline): LGHNT, FRNRAP. The CDR3 loop is CASGSYNEQFF. The CDR3 DNA is TGTGCTAGTGGCTCCTACAATGAGCAGTTCTTC.

This clone was observed once. The chain combines TRBV13 with TRBJ2-1; D might be TRBD1 or TRBD2, each matching 5 bases. V dropped 1 base and J dropped 7 bases, with 11 bases sitting between them. Germline V CDR1 and CDR2: PRHDT, FYEKMQ (reference sequence). The CDR3 is 14 residues long. The CDR3 loop reads CASSLEGRRNEQFF. The CDR3 nucleotides are TGTGCCAGCAGCTTAGAGGGACGGAGAAATGAGCAGTTCTTC.

V usage is TRBV27 and J usage is TRBJ2-4; D may match TRBD1 or TRBD2 (5 bases each). The germline V gene encodes CDR1 MNHEY and CDR2 SMNVEV (reference sequence). V lost 7 bases to trimming and J lost 5 bases, with 12 bases between them. This CDR3 comprises 13 residues. The CDR3 region is CASNRDGENIQYF. The CDR3 DNA follows: TGTGCCAGCAACCGGGACGGGGAAAACATTCAGTACTTC.

This rearrangement joins TRBV7-9 to TRBJ2-2; no reliable D call. There are 14 residues in the CDR3. V was cut by 5 bases and J by 4 bases, with 11 bases left in between. Germline CDR1 reads SEHNR; CDR2 reads FQNEAQ (reference sequence). The CDR3 sequence is CASSRVEVTGELFF. The CDR3 DNA reads as TGTGCCAGCAGCCGTGTGGAAGTCACCGGGGAGCTGTTTTTT.

This rearrangement joins TRBV10-3 to TRBJ2-7; D possibly corresponds to TRBD1 (6 bases). Trimming took off 6 bases at V and 7 bases at J, with 19 bases between the two ends. Germline-derived CDR1 and CDR2 are ENHRY and SYGVKD. The CDR3 spans 14 residues. The CDR3 region is CAISTTGNYGEQYF. The CDR3 coding sequence is TGTGCCATCAGCACCACAGGGAACTACGGGGAGCAGTACTTC.

V usage is TRBV19 and J usage is TRBJ2-7, with D perhaps TRBD1 or TRBD2 (5 bases each). V was shortened by 6 bases and J by 7 bases, with 19 bases between the two germline ends. Germline V gives CDR1 LNHDA, CDR2 SQIVND (reference sequence). This CDR3 has 14 amino acids. The CDR3 coding sequence is TGTGCCAGTAGCCAACATCCAGGGTCGGGAGAGCAGTACTTC. This codes for CASSQHPGSGEQYF.

The chain links TRBV6-6 to TRBJ2-1, with 8 bases identical to TRBD2. This CDR3 region has 16 residues. Unmatched junction bases numbered 21, after V lost 10 bases and J lost 10 bases. Per germline, CDR1 MNHNY and CDR2 SVGAGI (reference sequence). The CDR3 sequence is CATTPGQSGSHGEQFF. The CDR3 nucleotides read TGTGCCACTACCCCAGGCCAAAGCGGGAGTCATGGCGAGCAGTTCTTC.